This TCR beta chain is drawn from a study of CD8+CD57+ T cells in acquired aplastic anemia listed by TCRdb under 2018. In terms of the full investigation: A mean of about 3.2 ug of DNA, ranging from roughly 0.19 to 30 ug, was extracted from sorted CD4+ and CD8+ cells. Healthy donor samples averaged around 9.8 million reads for CD4+ and under 14 million for CD8+ cells.

Results the study describes overall, beyond this receptor: Although 25 to 30 CD8+ CDR3 sequences were shared by patients and controls, these sequences appeared highly expressed in patients and within the immunodominant clones of patients. CD8+ Simpson's diversity did not differ significantly between patients and healthy controls (P=0.060).

The study deep-sequenced TCR repertoires of sorted CD4+ and CD8+ blood T cells from severe aplastic anemia patients and healthy subjects. Ficoll-Paque density gradient centrifugation was used to isolate peripheral blood mononuclear cells. Before DNA extraction, CD4+ and CD8+ T cells were sorted with FACS or magnetic beads. Genomic DNA was used as template for profiling of TCR beta VDJ combinations and CDR3 sequences. An Illumina HiSeq 2000 was used for TCR repertoire sequencing. As for the authors' bioinformatics: Repertoire assessment relied on Simpson's diversity index, CDR3 size and DJ length profiles, and TRBV/TRBJ rearrangement plots. The most abundant DNA sequence in the deep sequencing data was defined as the immunodominant clone. CDR3 amino acid sequences were checked for sharing across subjects and were also compared against the VDJdb database and published repertoires. Clones were called with MiXCR by TCRdb after fastp trimmed the public reads at Q25, and only in-frame beta chains were retained. Every CDR3 protein is listed once, alongside the most common genes and DNA of its rows. The V and J calls, along with clone size, are taken from TCRdb and not from the paper's own processing. This sample gives about 42,000 distinct CDR3 sequences in total; approximately 67% of them show up just once. 20% to 30% of the sample goes to the ten largest clones.

A remark on this clonotype: Its antigen is not yet known. There are no base qualities to consult, and no much larger clone falls within one base.

The CDR3 spans 13 residues, from the cysteine through the phenylalanine. The entry retains the CDR3 DNA only, 39 bases that are in frame from base 1. V and J are trimmed by 9 bases and 2 bases, and the gene matches miss 7 bases of the junction. CDR1 and CDR2 are drawn from the germline V gene: WSHSY, SAAADI. This receptor was taken from a human donor in good health, serving as a control. Recombination linked TRBV10-2 to TRBJ2-7, with TRBD1 identical over 7 junction bases. The material sequenced was sorted CD4+, CD8+, or CD8+CD57+ T cells (not recorded which) from PBMCs. Read as DNA, the sequence is TGCGCCAGTTGGGACAGACTTACCTACGAGCAGTACTTC. This encodes CASWDRLTYEQYF.